This T cell receptor (beta chain) was observed in a study of cytomegalovirus exposure and HLA in healthy donors. This clone was seen repeatedly, ten times or more. The CDR3 length is 14 residues. Germline CDR1 is WSHSY and CDR2 is SAAADI. V was clipped by 5 bases and J by 2 bases; unmatched bases: 2. Primers: 60 Vbeta forward and 13 Jbeta reverse. TCRdb keeps only in-frame clones here, not all; method: immunoSEQ multiplex PCR. This sample has more than 90,000 clones, with about 76% found just once. The clonotype originates from a man in his thirties or forties in good health and CMV-seropositive. Sample: PBMCs. The V call is TRBV10-2, the J call TRBJ1-4; 7 positions agree with TRBD1. The CDR3 sequence is CASSRTGTNEKLFF. DNA for the CDR3: TGCGCCAGCAGTCGGACAGGCACTAATGAAAAACTGTTTTTT.